The 27 T cell receptor beta chains in this list originate from one sample, sequenced in a study of blood T cell repertoires in COVID-19. The table came from immunoSEQ multiplex PCR; TCRdb's copy has only in-frame clones and leaves some out. The sample includes about 120,000 clones, approximately 80% of them seen just once. Sequencing was performed on peripheral blood. These receptors were collected from a woman in her sixties or seventies with acute or convalescent COVID-19.

This rearrangement joins TRBV7-9 to TRBJ2-7, with 7 positions matching TRBD1. The CDR3 is 14 residues long. CDR1 is SEHNR and CDR2 is FQNEAQ in the germline V gene (reference sequence). The V segment lost 8 bases and the J segment 3 bases; nucleotides outside the gene matches: 10. CDR3 loop: CASLPNRDSYEQYF. The CDR3 nucleotides read TGTGCCAGCCTACCGAACCGGGACAGCTACGAGCAGTACTTC.

The genes are TRBV6-5 and TRBJ1-5, with a tentative D call TRBD1 (6 bases). Germline V gene sequence: CDR1 MNHEY, CDR2 SVGAGI. The ends were cut back, 6 bases at V and 7 bases at J, with 19 bases in the middle. The CDR3 is made up of 15 amino acids. CDR3 in amino acids: CASSLDSSLGQPQHF. The DNA of the CDR3 is TGTGCCAGCAGCTTGGACAGTTCGTTAGGCCAGCCCCAGCATTTT.

This rearrangement joins TRBV19 to TRBJ1-2, with 9 bases that match TRBD1. The CDR3 runs 15 residues. The germline V gene has CDR1 LNHDA and CDR2 SQIVND (reference sequence). Losses at the gene ends were 6 bases for V and 0 bases for J; bases not matched to a gene: 5. The CDR3 DNA sequence: TGTGCCAGTAGAAAGGGACAGGGTTCTAACTATGGCTACACCTTC. Amino acids: CASRKGQGSNYGYTF.

This clone was seen only a few times. This chain links TRBV10-3 with TRBJ1-2; 8 bases are shared with TRBD1. CDR3 size: 16 residues. Germline CDR1 ENHRY, CDR2 SYGVKD. The junction had 7 bases not matched to a gene; V was cut back by 0 bases and J by 4 bases. CDR3 residues: CAISESGTGGSYGYTF. CDR3 sequence (DNA): TGTGCCATCAGTGAGTCCGGGACAGGCGGCAGCTATGGCTACACCTTC.

This rearrangement joins TRBV12-5 to TRBJ2-7; maybe TRBD1 (6 bases). This CDR3 has 14 amino acids. V dropped 1 base and J dropped 4 bases, with 11 bases sitting between them. Germline V CDR1 and CDR2: LGHNT, FRNRAP. CDR3 nucleotides: TGTGCTAGTGGTTTGGAGGGGGTCAGGTACGAGCAGTACTTC. It translates to CASGLEGVRYEQYF. The entire variable domain, with the rest obtained from reference TRBV12-5 and TRBJ2-7, is as follows: DARVTQTPRHKVTEMGQEVTMRCQPILGHNTVFWYRQTMMQGLELLAYFRNRAPLDDSGMPKDRFSAEMPDATLATLKIQPSEPRDSAVYFCASGLEGVRYEQYFGPGTRLTVT.

V is TRBV6-5 and J is TRBJ2-1, with D maybe TRBD1 (5 bases). The V gene lost 7 bases and the J gene lost 0 bases, with 10 bases spanning the gap. Germline-derived CDR1 and CDR2 are MNHEY and SVGAGI. The CDR3 length is 14 residues. The CDR3 sequence is CASKSDSSYNEQFF. In DNA form, the CDR3 reads TGTGCCAGCAAGAGCGACAGCTCCTACAATGAGCAGTTCTTC.

This clone has just a few counts. The J gene is TRBJ1-1, the V gene TRBV29-1, with 7 bases fitting TRBD1. CDR1 is SQVTM and CDR2 is ANQGSEA in the germline V gene. The trim removed 7 bases at V and 0 bases at J, leaving 5 bases unmatched. The CDR3 runs 13 residues. CDR3 DNA sequence: TGCAGCGCCGGGGGACAGCTGAACACTGAAGCTTTCTTT. It is translated as CSAGGQLNTEAFF.

The rearrangement joins TRBV13 to TRBJ1-2, with D uncertain. Germline CDR1 reads PRHDT; CDR2 reads FYEKMQ (reference sequence). V dropped 3 bases and J dropped 6 bases, with 8 bases sitting between them. The CDR3 runs to 12 residues. CDR3 protein: CASSFSVHGYTF. CDR3 coding DNA: TGTGCCAGCAGCTTTTCGGTACATGGCTACACCTTC.

The chain links TRBV6-6 to TRBJ2-1; 12 bases are a match to TRBD2. The CDR3 spans 16 residues. CDR1 and CDR2 (germline): MNHNY, SVGAGI (reference sequence). The V segment lost 5 bases and the J segment 8 bases; nucleotides outside the gene matches: 10. The CDR3 spells CASSRRPRTSGDEQFF. The CDR3 DNA is TGTGCCAGCAGTAGGAGGCCTAGGACTAGCGGGGATGAGCAGTTCTTC.

This clone was recorded a few times. The rearrangement joins TRBV11-2 to TRBJ1-4; D perhaps matches TRBD1 (6 bases). Germline V CDR1 and CDR2: SGHAT, FQNNGV. CDR3 size: 14 residues. Trimming took 5 bases from V and 10 from J, leaving 17 bases between them. CDR3 sequence reads: CASSQDRGFGKLFF. In nucleotides, the CDR3 is TGTGCCAGCAGCCAGGACAGAGGATTCGGAAAACTGTTTTTT.

The V and J genes are TRBV6-2 or TRBV6-3 and TRBJ2-2, with 7 positions matching TRBD2. The germline CDR1 and CDR2 sequences are MNHEY and SVGEGT. CDR3 length: 15 residues. The V segment lost 2 bases and the J segment 3 bases; nucleotides outside the gene matches: 3. The CDR3 reads CASSYRDYYTGELFF. The CDR3 DNA is TGTGCCAGCAGTTACCGGGACTATTACACCGGGGAGCTGTTTTTT.

The chain links TRBV7-9 to TRBJ2-3, with D unclear. The CDR3 totals 13 residues. V was pared by 5 bases and J by 5 bases, with 11 bases between. CDR1 and CDR2 from the germline V gene are SEHNR and FQNEAQ (reference sequence). CDR3 protein: CASSPSAVDTQYF. In nucleotides, the CDR3 is TGTGCCAGCAGCCCGAGCGCCGTAGATACGCAGTATTTT.

The V call is TRBV5-4, the J call TRBJ2-5; 7 positions agree with TRBD1. Germline V gene data show CDR1 as SGHNT and CDR2 as YYREEE (reference sequence). There are 14 residues in the CDR3. The ends lost 1 base at V and 3 bases at J; junction bases unmatched: 3. DNA for the CDR3: TGTGCCAGCAGCTTGTCAGGGGGTAAAGAGACCCAGTACTTC. Protein product: CASSLSGGKETQYF.

The V and J genes are TRBV11-3 and TRBJ2-1; 13 bases agree with TRBD2. This CDR3 contains 18 residues. The V segment lost 6 bases and the J segment 2 bases; nucleotides outside the gene matches: 10. Germline CDR1 is SGHNT and CDR2 is YENEEA. For the CDR3, the DNA is TGTGCCAGCAGTGGTGGGTCACTAGCGGGGGGGGCCTACAATGAGCAGTTCTTC. Protein: CASSGGSLAGGAYNEQFF.

This chain uses TRBV5-1 with TRBJ2-1; 11 bases agree with TRBD1. CDR3 length: 16 amino acids. Trimming took 4 bases from V and 4 from J; bases not matched to a gene: 7. Germline CDR1 is SGHRS and CDR2 is YFSETQ. CDR3 amino acids: CASSPRGQGAYNEQFF. DNA of the CDR3: TGCGCCAGCAGCCCCCGTGGACAGGGGGCTTACAATGAGCAGTTCTTC.

This chain uses TRBV5-4 with TRBJ2-3; 8 nucleotides align to TRBD2. Germline V gene lookup returns CDR1 SGHNT and CDR2 YYREEE (reference sequence). The junction had 8 bases not matched to a gene; V was cut back by 0 bases and J by 5 bases. The CDR3 totals 16 residues. The chain's CDR3 is CASSLGRGGGLDTQYF. The CDR3 nucleotides are TGTGCCAGCAGCTTGGGGCGGGGCGGGGGGTTAGATACGCAGTATTTT.

The V call is TRBV20-1, the J call TRBJ1-5; 8 nucleotides line up with TRBD1. Germline V CDR1 and CDR2: DFQATT, SNEGSKA (reference sequence). The CDR3 covers 15 residues. The V and J ends lost 3 bases and 7 bases, in that order; junction bases with no gene match: 11. This CDR3 reads CSASPVPGGGQPQHF. CDR3 DNA: TGCAGTGCTAGTCCAGTCCCAGGGGGCGGGCAGCCCCAGCATTTT.

The V gene is TRBV11-2, the J gene TRBJ1-5; the match to TRBD1 covers 9 bases. Per the germline V gene, CDR1 is SGHAT and CDR2 is FQNNGV. The length of the CDR3 is 15 residues. The trim removed 1 base at V and 7 bases at J, leaving 5 bases unmatched. CDR3 nucleotides: TGTGCCAGCAGCTTAGGGGACAGGGTGGAACAGCCCCAGCATTTT. Its protein is CASSLGDRVEQPQHF.

The V gene is TRBV7-9, the J gene TRBJ2-2; maybe TRBD1 (5 bases). Trimming removed 5 bases from V and 5 bases from J, with 15 bases in between. CDR3 length: 15 amino acids. CDR1 SEHNR and CDR2 FQNEAQ come from the germline V gene (reference sequence). Here the CDR3 reads CASSQGAVSTGELFF. CDR3 nucleotides: TGTGCCAGCAGCCAAGGGGCAGTATCTACCGGGGAGCTGTTTTTT.

The chain is built from TRBV5-6 and TRBJ1-1; tentatively, D is TRBD1 (6 bases). The CDR3 runs 12 residues. Deletions cut 1 base from V and 5 bases from J, with 6 bases between. CDR1 is SGHDT and CDR2 is YYEEEE in the germline V gene. In nucleotides, the CDR3 is TGTGCCAGCAGCTTGCAGGGGACTGAAGCTTTCTTT. It yields the protein CASSLQGTEAFF.

The J gene is TRBJ1-3, the V gene TRBV12-3 or TRBV12-4; no clear D. The CDR3 runs to 13 residues. Trimming cost V 6 bases and J 0 bases, with 6 bases left between them. The CDR3 DNA is TGTGCCAGCAGGACAAACTCTGGAAACACCATATATTTT. This translates into CASRTNSGNTIYF.

The chain combines TRBV19 with TRBJ1-2, with 9 bases aligning to TRBD1. This CDR3 has 15 amino acids. From germline, CDR1 is LNHDA and CDR2 SQIVND (reference sequence). V lost 5 bases and J lost 4; bases outside the gene matches: 8. The chain's CDR3 is CASSSRDRETYGYTF. The CDR3, as DNA: TGTGCCAGTAGTTCCCGGGACAGGGAAACCTATGGCTACACCTTC.

The gene calls are TRBV7-2 and TRBJ1-5; D is unresolved. The length of the CDR3 is 15 residues. Germline V gives CDR1 SGHTA, CDR2 FQGNSA. V lost 1 base to trimming and J lost 0 bases, with 7 bases between them. The CDR3, as DNA: TGTGCCAGCAGCTTAGAAACAGATAGCAATCAGCCCCAGCATTTT. Translating it yields CASSLETDSNQPQHF.

The rearrangement uses TRBV5-1 and TRBJ2-3, with D perhaps matching TRBD2 (5 bases). V lost 2 bases to trimming and J lost 4 bases, with 14 bases between them. The CDR3 runs to 15 residues. From germline, CDR1 is SGHRS and CDR2 YFSETQ. The CDR3 spells CASSFSLAWADTQYF. The CDR3 DNA reads TGCGCCAGCAGCTTCTCTCTAGCCTGGGCAGATACGCAGTATTTT.

This clone appeared a few times. The rearrangement joins TRBV30 to TRBJ2-3; 12 bases are shared with TRBD2. Germline V gene data show CDR1 as GTSNPN and CDR2 as SVGIG (reference sequence). The CDR3 runs 13 residues. Trimming removed 3 bases from V and 9 bases from J; junction bases left unmatched: 4. The CDR3 sequence is CAWSLAGGRTQYF. The CDR3 DNA reads TGTGCCTGGAGCCTAGCGGGGGGGCGAACGCAGTATTTT. The entire variable domain, with the rest obtained from reference TRBV30 and TRBJ2-3, is as follows: SQTIHQWPATLVQPVGSPLSLECTVEGTSNPNLYWYRQAAGRGLQLLFYSVGIGQISSEVPQNLSASRPQDRQFILSSKKLLLSDSGFYLCAWSLAGGRTQYFGPGTRLTVL.

The rearrangement links TRBV6-5 to TRBJ1-1; a weak D match, TRBD1 (6 bases). In germline, CDR1 is MNHEY, CDR2 SVGAGI. Trimming took 0 bases from V and 4 from J, leaving 9 bases between them. The CDR3 loop spans 14 amino acids. CDR3 in amino acids: CASSYSGGATEAFF. As DNA, the CDR3 is TGTGCCAGCAGTTACTCAGGGGGGGCCACTGAAGCTTTCTTT.

V is TRBV5-5 and J is TRBJ1-2, with a weak D call TRBD1 (5 bases). This CDR3 comprises 15 residues. Trimming left V 3 bases short and J 8 bases short, with 20 bases between. The germline V gene has CDR1 SGHKS and CDR2 YYEKEE (reference sequence). As DNA, the CDR3 is TGTGCCAGCAGCTCGATCGGGACCGCTGGGAGGGGCTACACCTTC. Its translation is CASSSIGTAGRGYTF.